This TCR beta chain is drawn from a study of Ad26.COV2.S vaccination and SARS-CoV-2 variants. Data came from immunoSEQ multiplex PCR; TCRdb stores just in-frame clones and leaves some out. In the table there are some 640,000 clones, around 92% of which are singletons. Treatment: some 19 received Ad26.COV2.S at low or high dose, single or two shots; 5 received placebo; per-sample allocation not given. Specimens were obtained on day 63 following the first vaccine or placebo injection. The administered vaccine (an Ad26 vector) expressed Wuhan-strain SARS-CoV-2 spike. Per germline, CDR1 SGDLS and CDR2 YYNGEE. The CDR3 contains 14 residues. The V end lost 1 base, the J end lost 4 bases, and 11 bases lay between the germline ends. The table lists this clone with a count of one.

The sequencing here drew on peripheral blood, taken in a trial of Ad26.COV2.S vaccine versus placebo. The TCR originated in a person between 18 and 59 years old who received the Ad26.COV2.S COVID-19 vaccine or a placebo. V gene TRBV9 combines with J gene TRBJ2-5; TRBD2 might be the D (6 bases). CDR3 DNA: TGTGCCAGCAGCGTATTGGGGGGACCAGAGACCCAGTACTTC. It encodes CASSVLGGPETQYF.